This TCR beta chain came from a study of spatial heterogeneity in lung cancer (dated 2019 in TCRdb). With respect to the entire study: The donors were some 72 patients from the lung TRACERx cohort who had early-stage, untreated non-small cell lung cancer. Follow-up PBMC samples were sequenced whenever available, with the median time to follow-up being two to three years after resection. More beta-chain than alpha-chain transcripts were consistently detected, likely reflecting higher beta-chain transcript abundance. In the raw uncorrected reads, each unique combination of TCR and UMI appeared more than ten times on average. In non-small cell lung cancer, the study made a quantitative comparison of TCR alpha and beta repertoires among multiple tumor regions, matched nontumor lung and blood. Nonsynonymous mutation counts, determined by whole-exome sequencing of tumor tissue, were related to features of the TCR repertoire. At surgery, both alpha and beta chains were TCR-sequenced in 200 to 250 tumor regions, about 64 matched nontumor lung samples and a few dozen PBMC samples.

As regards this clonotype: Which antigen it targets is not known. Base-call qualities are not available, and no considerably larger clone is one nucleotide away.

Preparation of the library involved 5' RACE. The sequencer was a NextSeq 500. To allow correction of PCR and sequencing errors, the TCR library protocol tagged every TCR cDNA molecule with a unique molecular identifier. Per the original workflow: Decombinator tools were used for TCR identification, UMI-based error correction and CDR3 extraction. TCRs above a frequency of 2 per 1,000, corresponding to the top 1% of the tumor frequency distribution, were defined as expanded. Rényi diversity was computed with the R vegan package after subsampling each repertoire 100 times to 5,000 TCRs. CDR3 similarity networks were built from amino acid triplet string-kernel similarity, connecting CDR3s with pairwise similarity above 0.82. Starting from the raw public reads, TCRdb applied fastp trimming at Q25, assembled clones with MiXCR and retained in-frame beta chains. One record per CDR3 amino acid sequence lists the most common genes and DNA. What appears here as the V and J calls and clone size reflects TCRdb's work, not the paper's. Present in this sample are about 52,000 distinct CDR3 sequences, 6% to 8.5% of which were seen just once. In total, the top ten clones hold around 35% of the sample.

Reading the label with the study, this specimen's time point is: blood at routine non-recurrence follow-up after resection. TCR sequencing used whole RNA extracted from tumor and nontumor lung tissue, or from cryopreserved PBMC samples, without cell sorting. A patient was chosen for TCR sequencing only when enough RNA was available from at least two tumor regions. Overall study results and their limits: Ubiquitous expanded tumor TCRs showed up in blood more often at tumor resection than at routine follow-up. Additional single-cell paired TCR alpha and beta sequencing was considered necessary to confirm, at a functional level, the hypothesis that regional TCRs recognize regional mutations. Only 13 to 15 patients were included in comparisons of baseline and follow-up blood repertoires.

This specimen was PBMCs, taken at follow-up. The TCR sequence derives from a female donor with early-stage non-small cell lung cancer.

The sequenced DNA is TGTGCCAGCTCACGCCAACTAGATGCCGGAGAGACCCAGTACTTC. It codes for CASSRQLDAGETQYF. The V and J segments used are TRBV18 and TRBJ2-5; the D gene is perhaps TRBD2, on 5 matching bases. The CDR3 numbers 15 residues from cysteine through phenylalanine. Kept here is only the CDR3 DNA, which spans 45 bases and is read in frame from base 1. From a lookup of the germline V gene, CDR1 and CDR2 are KGHSH and LQKENI. V is clipped by 4 bases and J by 4 bases, and the sequence between their germline boundaries is 16 bases long. Full variable domain (CDR3 extended with the reference TRBV18 and TRBJ2-5 proteins): NAGVMQNPRHLVRRRGQEARLRCSPMKGHSHVYWYRQLPEEGLKFMVYLQKENIIDESGMPKERFSAEFPKEGPSILRIQQVVRGDSAAYFCASSRQLDAGETQYFGPGTRLLVL.